This TCR beta chain was recovered during a study of shared clonotypes between healthy human individuals. Findings and caveats of the study: Donor scarcity curtailed the genetic and exposure-history diversity represented herein. Sampling used blood alone; tissue repertoires probably differ. A handful of donors showed sharing of around 5% of naive CD4 clonotypes.

Sorted-subset replicate PCRs used 150 to 200 ng of genomic DNA. This amount corresponded to tens of thousands of T cell genomes. The table came from immunoSEQ multiplex PCR; TCRdb's copy has only in-frame clones and leaves some out. The sample lists roughly 2.5 million clones, approximately 94% occurring once. In the case of this clone: What it binds is not known.

V was cut by 2 bases and J by 5 bases, with 13 bases left in between. This CDR3 has 15 amino acids. Germline-derived CDR1 and CDR2 are MNHEY and SVGAGI. The receptor was derived from a man younger than 35 in good health. The V call is TRBV6-5, the J call TRBJ2-1, with D possibly called TRBD1 or TRBD2 (5 bases each). The sequencing input was naive CD4+ T cells sorted from blood. As to subset: CD45RA+ positively selected. The CDR3 DNA reads as TGTGCCAGCAGTTACCTAGCCGGGACGAACAATGAGCAGTTCTTC. Encoded protein: CASSYLAGTNNEQFF.